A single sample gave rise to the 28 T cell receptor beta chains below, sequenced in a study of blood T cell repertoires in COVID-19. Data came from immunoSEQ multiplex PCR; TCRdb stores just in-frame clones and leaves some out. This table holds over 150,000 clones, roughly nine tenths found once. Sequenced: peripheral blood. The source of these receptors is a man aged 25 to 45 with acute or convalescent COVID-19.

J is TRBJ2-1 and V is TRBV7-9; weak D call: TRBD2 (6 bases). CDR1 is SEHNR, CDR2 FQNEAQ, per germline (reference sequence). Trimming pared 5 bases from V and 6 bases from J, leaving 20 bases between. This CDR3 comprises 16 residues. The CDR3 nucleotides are TGTGCCAGCAGCCCACAAGGTTGGGACTTAGGCAATGAGCAGTTCTTC. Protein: CASSPQGWDLGNEQFF.

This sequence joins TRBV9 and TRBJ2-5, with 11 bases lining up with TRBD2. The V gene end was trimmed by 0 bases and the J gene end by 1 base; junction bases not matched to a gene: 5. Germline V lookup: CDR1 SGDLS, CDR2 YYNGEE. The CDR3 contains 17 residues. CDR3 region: CASSVGLGTSGQETQYF. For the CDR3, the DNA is TGTGCCAGCAGCGTAGGACTCGGGACTAGCGGCCAAGAGACCCAGTACTTC.

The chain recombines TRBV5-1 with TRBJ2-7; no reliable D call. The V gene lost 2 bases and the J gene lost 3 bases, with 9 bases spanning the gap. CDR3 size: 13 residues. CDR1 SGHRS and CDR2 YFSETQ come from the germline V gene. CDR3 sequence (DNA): TGCGCCAGCAGCTTACATACAAACTACGAGCAGTACTTC. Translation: CASSLHTNYEQYF.

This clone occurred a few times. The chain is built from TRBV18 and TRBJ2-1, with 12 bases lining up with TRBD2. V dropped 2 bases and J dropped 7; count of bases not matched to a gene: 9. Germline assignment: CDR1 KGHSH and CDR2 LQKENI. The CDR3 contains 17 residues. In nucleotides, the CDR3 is TGTGCCAGCTCACCAGCGACTAGCGGGGGTTTGGGGAATGAGCAGTTCTTC. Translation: CASSPATSGGLGNEQFF.

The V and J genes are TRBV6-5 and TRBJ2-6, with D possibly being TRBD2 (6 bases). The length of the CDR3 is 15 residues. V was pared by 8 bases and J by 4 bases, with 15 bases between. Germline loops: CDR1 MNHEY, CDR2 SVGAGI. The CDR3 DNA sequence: TGTGCCAGCCGCAAACTAGCTCTGGGGGCCAACGTCCTGACTTTC. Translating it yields CASRKLALGANVLTF.

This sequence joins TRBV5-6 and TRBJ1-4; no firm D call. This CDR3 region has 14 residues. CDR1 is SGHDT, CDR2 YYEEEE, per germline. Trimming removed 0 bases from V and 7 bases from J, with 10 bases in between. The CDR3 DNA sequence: TGTGCCAGCAGCTTGGGAGCAACGGGTGAAAAACTGTTTTTT. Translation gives CASSLGATGEKLFF.

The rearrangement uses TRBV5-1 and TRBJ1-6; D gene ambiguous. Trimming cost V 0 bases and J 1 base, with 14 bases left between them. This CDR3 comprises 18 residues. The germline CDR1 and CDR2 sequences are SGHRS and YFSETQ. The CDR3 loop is CASSLVGLGRSYNSPLHF. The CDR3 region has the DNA TGCGCCAGCAGCTTGGTAGGGCTCGGGAGGTCCTATAATTCACCCCTCCACTTT.

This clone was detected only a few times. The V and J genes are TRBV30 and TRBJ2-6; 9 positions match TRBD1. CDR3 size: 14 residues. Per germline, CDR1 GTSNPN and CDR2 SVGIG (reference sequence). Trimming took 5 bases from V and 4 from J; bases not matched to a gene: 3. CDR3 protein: CAWGTGPGANVLTF. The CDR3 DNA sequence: TGTGCCTGGGGGACAGGGCCCGGGGCCAACGTCCTGACTTTC.

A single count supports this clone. Here the CDR3 DNA reads TGTGCCAGCAGCCCACCCCCCCGGACTAGCGGATTCTACGAGCAGTACTTC. It specifies CASSPPPRTSGFYEQYF. The chain employs TRBV7-9 and TRBJ2-7; 10 bases line up with TRBD2. V was pared by 5 bases and J by 3 bases, with 13 bases of the junction left unmatched. CDR3 length: 17 amino acids. CDR1 is SEHNR and CDR2 is FQNEAQ in the germline V gene (reference sequence).

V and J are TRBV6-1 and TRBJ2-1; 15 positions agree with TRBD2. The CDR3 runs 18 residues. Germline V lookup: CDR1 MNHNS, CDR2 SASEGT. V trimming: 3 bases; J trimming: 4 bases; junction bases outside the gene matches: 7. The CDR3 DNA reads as TGTGCCAGCAGTGAGGGACTAGCGGGAGGTTCTATATACAATGAGCAGTTCTTC. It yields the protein CASSEGLAGGSIYNEQFF.

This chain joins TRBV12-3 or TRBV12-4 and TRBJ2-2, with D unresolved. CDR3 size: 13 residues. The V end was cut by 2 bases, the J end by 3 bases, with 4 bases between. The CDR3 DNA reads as TGTGCCAGCAGTTTACGGGACACCGGGGAGCTGTTTTTT. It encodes CASSLRDTGELFF.

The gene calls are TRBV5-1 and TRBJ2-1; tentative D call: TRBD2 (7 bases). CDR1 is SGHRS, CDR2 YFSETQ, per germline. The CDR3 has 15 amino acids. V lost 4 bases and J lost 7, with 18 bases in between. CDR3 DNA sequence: TGCGCCAGCAGCCCTACCGCGGGGGCGGGGAATGAGCAGTTCTTC. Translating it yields CASSPTAGAGNEQFF.

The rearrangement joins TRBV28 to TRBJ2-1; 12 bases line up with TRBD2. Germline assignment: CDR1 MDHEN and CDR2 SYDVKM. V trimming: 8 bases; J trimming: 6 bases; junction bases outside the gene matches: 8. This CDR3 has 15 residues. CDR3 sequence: CASSSASGGANEQFF. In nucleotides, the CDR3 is TGTGCCAGCTCCAGCGCTAGCGGGGGGGCCAATGAGCAGTTCTTC.

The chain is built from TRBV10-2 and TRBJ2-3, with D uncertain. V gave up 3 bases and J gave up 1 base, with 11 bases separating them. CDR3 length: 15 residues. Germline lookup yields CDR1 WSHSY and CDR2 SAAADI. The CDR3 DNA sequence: TGCGCCAGCAGTGACCGGAGCCCTGGCACAGATACGCAGTATTTT. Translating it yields CASSDRSPGTDTQYF.

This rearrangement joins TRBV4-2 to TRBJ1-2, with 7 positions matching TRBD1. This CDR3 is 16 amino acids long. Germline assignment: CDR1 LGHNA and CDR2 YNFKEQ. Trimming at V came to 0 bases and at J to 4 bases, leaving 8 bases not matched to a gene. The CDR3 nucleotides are TGTGCCAGCAGCCAAGATGGGGGACAGCCATCCTATGGCTACACCTTC. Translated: CASSQDGGQPSYGYTF.

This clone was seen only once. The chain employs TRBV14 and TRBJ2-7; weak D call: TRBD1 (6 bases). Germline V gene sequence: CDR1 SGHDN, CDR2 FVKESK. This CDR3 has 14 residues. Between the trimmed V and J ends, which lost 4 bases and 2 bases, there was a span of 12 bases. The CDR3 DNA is TGTGCCAGCAGCCCTCTAACAGGGACCTACGAGCAGTACTTC. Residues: CASSPLTGTYEQYF.

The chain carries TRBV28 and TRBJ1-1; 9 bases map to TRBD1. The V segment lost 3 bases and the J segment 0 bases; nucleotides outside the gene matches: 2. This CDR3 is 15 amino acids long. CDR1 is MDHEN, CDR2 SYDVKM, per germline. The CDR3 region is CASSLTGGVNTEAFF. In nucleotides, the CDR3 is TGTGCCAGCAGTTTGACAGGGGGTGTGAACACTGAAGCTTTCTTT.

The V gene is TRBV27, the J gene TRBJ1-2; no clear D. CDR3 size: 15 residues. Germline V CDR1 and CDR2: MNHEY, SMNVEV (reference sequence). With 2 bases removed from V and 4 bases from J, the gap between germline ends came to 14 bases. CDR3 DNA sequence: TGTGCCAGCAGTTTAAGTCCGGAGGTGACCTATGGCTACACCTTC. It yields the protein CASSLSPEVTYGYTF.

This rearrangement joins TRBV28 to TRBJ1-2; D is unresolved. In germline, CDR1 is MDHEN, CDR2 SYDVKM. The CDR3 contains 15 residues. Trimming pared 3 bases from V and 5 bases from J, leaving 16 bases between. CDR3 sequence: CASSLWRTTGYGYTF. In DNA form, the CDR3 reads TGTGCCAGCAGTTTGTGGCGTACTACTGGATATGGCTACACCTTC.

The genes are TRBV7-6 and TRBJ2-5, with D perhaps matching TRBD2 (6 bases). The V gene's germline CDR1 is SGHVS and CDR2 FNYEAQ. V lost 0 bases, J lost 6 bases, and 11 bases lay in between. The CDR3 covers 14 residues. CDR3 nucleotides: TGTGCCAGCAGCTTAGCCCAGGGCGGGAAGACCCAGTACTTC. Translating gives CASSLAQGGKTQYF.

The CDR3 sequence is CASSFVDSGELFF. DNA for the CDR3: TGTGCCAGCAGTTTTGTAGACTCCGGGGAGCTGTTTTTT. The chain carries TRBV28 and TRBJ2-2; unclear D gene. The V and J ends lost 3 bases and 6 bases respectively, with 8 bases between them. The CDR3 runs to 13 residues. CDR1 is MDHEN, CDR2 SYDVKM, per germline.

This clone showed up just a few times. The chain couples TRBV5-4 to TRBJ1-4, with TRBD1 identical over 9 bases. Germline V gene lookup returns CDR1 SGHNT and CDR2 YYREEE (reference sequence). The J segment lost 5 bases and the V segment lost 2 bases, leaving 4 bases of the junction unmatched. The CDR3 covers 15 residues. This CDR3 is CASSLPGTGNEKLFF. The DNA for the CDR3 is TGTGCCAGCAGCTTACCGGGGACAGGGAATGAAAAACTGTTTTTT.

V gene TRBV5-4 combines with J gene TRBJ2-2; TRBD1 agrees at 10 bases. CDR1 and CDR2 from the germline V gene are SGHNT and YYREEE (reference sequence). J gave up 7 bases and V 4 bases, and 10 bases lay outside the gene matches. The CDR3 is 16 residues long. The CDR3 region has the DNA TGTGCCAGCAGCAAGACAGGGGGCGGTAAGGACGGGGAGCTGTTTTTT. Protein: CASSKTGGGKDGELFF.

CDR3 DNA: TGTGCCAGCAGGACTAGCGGGAGCACTAGCACAGATACGCAGTATTTT. Protein product: CASRTSGSTSTDTQYF. The V call is TRBV6-6, the J call TRBJ2-3, with 12 bases that match TRBD2. Germline trimming cut 6 bases from V and 0 bases from J; bases unmatched to any gene: 4. Looked up from germline, CDR1 is MNHNY and CDR2 is SVGAGI (reference sequence). This CDR3 comprises 16 residues.

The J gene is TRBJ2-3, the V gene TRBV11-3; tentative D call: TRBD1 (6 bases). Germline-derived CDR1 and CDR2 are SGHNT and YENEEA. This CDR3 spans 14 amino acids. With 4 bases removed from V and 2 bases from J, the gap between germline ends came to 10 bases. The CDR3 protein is CASSWGQNTDTQYF. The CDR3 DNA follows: TGTGCCAGCAGCTGGGGACAAAACACAGATACGCAGTATTTT. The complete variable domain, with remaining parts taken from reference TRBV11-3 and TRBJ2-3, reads EAGVVQSPRYKIIEKKQPVAFWCNPISGHNTLYWYLQNLGQGPELLIRYENEEAVDDSQLPKDRFSAERLKGVDSTLKIQPAELGDSAVYLCASSWGQNTDTQYFGPGTRLTVL.

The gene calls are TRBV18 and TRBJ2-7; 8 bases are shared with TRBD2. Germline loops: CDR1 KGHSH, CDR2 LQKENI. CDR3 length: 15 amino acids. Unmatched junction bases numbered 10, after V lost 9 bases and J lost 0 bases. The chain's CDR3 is CARTGGSESSYEQYF. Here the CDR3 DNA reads TGTGCCAGGACGGGAGGGTCAGAGAGCTCCTACGAGCAGTACTTC.

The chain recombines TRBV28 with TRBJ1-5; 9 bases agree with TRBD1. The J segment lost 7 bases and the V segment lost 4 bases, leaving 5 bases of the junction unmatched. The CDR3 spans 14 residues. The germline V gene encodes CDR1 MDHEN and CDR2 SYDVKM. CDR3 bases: TGTGCCAGCAGTTCGGGACAGGGTGGCCAGCCCCAGCATTTT. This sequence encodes CASSSGQGGQPQHF. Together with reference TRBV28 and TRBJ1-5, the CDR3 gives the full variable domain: DVKVTQSSRYLVKRTGEKVFLECVQDMDHENMFWYRQDPGLGLRLIYFSYDVKMKEKGDIPEGYSVSREKKERFSLILESASTNQTSMYLCASSSGQGGQPQHFGDGTRLSIL.

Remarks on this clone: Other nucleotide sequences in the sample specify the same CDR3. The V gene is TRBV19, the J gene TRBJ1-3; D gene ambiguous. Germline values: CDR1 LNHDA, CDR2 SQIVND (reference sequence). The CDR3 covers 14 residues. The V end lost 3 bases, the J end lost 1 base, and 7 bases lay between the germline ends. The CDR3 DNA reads TGTGCCAGTAGTATCAGAGGGTCTGGAAACACCATATATTTT. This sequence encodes CASSIRGSGNTIYF.